The clone carrying this T cell receptor beta chain is a singleton in its sample. This specimen comes from a study of shared clonotypes between healthy human individuals. Measured with immunoSEQ multiplex PCR; TCRdb has only the in-frame clones, and not every one. This sample carries about 770,000 clones, 72% of them seen once, and the ten largest clones take under 2%. This CDR3 is built from 15 residues. Germline lookup yields CDR1 SGDLS and CDR2 YYNGEE. V was pared by 3 bases and J by 2 bases, with 14 bases between. V gene TRBV9 combines with J gene TRBJ1-2; D unclear. This receptor was taken from a woman between 25 and 40 years old in good health. Sequencing was performed on memory CD4+ T cells sorted from blood. The subset: CD45RA-negative fraction. The CDR3 protein is CASSAHPSPNYGYTF. The CDR3 DNA is TGTGCCAGCAGCGCCCACCCCAGTCCCAACTATGGCTACACCTTC. Complete variable domain (other parts from reference TRBV9 and TRBJ1-2): DSGVTQTPKHLITATGQRVTLRCSPRSGDLSVYWYQQSLDQGLQFLIQYYNGEERAKGNILERFSAQQFPDLHSELNLSSLELGDSALYFCASSAHPSPNYGYTFGSGTRLTVV.